These 20 T cell receptor beta chains originate from one sample sequenced in a study of blood T cell repertoires in COVID-19. The assay was immunoSEQ multiplex PCR, and TCRdb's table has in-frame clones only and misses some. The repertoire consists of about 49,000 clones, with 82% occurring once and the leading ten covering approximately 3%. The sequenced sample was peripheral blood. Receptors originate from a woman between 55 and 75 years old with acute or convalescent COVID-19.

J is TRBJ1-1 and V is TRBV14; maybe TRBD1 (5 bases). This CDR3 has 14 amino acids. The germline gives CDR1 SGHDN, CDR2 FVKESK. Trimming took 4 bases from V and 4 from J, leaving 13 bases between them. CDR3: CASSPQAGGTEAFF. CDR3 in DNA: TGTGCCAGCAGCCCCCAGGCGGGGGGCACTGAAGCTTTCTTT.

This rearrangement joins TRBV18 to TRBJ2-7; 12 bases map to TRBD2. The V segment lost 8 bases and the J segment 2 bases; nucleotides outside the gene matches: 4. The CDR3 length is 14 residues. CDR1 and CDR2 from the germline V gene are KGHSH and LQKENI. CDR3 amino acids: CASTTSGGTYEQYF. The CDR3 DNA sequence: TGTGCCAGCACGACTAGCGGGGGTACCTACGAGCAGTACTTC.

V is TRBV7-9 and J is TRBJ2-7; D possibly corresponds to TRBD2 (7 bases). With 3 bases removed from V and 3 bases from J, the gap between germline ends came to 15 bases. The germline gives CDR1 SEHNR, CDR2 FQNEAQ (reference sequence). The CDR3 extends over 15 amino acids. This CDR3 is CASSFGGQGRYEQYF. As DNA, the CDR3 is TGTGCCAGCAGCTTCGGGGGGCAGGGCCGCTACGAGCAGTACTTC.

The chain carries TRBV18 and TRBJ1-1; tentatively, D is TRBD1 (5 bases). Germline V gives CDR1 KGHSH, CDR2 LQKENI. CDR3 length: 16 amino acids. Trimming cost V 2 bases and J 1 base, with 14 bases left between them. For the CDR3, the DNA is TGTGCCAGCTCACCAACCGGGGGTCAGGGGAACACTGAAGCTTTCTTT. Its translation: CASSPTGGQGNTEAFF.

V is TRBV5-1 and J is TRBJ2-7; 8 bases are a match to TRBD1. J gave up 6 bases and V 1 base, and 0 bases lay outside the gene matches. The CDR3 extends over 12 amino acids. Per germline, CDR1 SGHRS and CDR2 YFSETQ. CDR3 nucleotide sequence: TGCGCCAGCAGCTTGACAGGGGGCGAGCAGTACTTC. It codes for CASSLTGGEQYF.

The CDR3 is CAWSPAPSYEQYF. The CDR3 region has the DNA TGTGCCTGGAGTCCAGCGCCCTCCTACGAGCAGTACTTC. The genes are TRBV30 and TRBJ2-7; no clear D. Trimming pared 2 bases from V and 0 bases from J, leaving 8 bases between. Germline CDR1 GTSNPN, CDR2 SVGIG (reference sequence). The CDR3 has 13 residues.

The chain employs TRBV5-3 and TRBJ1-4; 8 bases align to TRBD1. TRBV5-3 is reported as an ORF; its role is uncertain. This CDR3 spans 18 amino acids. Losses at the gene ends were 3 bases for V and 6 bases for J; bases not matched to a gene: 16. The CDR3 sequence: CARSYPGQATSDDEKLFF. CDR3 nucleotides: TGTGCCAGAAGCTATCCGGGACAGGCGACCTCTGATGATGAAAAACTGTTTTTT.

This clone was found once. The V gene is TRBV6-1, the J gene TRBJ1-2; a possible D gene is TRBD1 (6 bases). V was cut by 0 bases and J by 2 bases, with 10 bases left in between. The CDR3 sequence is 15 residues long. The V gene's germline CDR1 is MNHNS and CDR2 SASEGT. CDR3 coding DNA: TGTGCCAGCAGTGAAGCGCTAGGACAGAACTATGGCTACACCTTC. Its protein is CASSEALGQNYGYTF.

This rearrangement joins TRBV5-8 to TRBJ1-3; 7 nucleotides line up with TRBD1. Germline CDR1 and CDR2: SGHTS and YDEGEE. The CDR3 runs to 18 residues. V lost 4 bases, J lost 4 bases, and 17 bases stayed unmatched. The CDR3 coding sequence is TGTGCCAGCAGCGTGTCCCTCAAGACAGGGACAGCAGGAAACACCATATATTTT. Translation gives CASSVSLKTGTAGNTIYF.

CDR3 residues: CASSYNNYGYTF. Written as DNA, the CDR3 is TGTGCCAGCAGCTATAATAACTATGGCTACACCTTC. V gene TRBV12-3 or TRBV12-4 combines with J gene TRBJ1-2; no clear D gene. V lost 6 bases to trimming and J lost 1 base, with 6 bases between them. The CDR3 has 12 amino acids.

This chain links TRBV5-4 with TRBJ1-1; TRBD1 might be the D (5 bases). The CDR3 contains 14 residues. Trimming shortened V by 0 bases and J by 0 bases, and 6 bases separated the two germline ends. Germline V CDR1 and CDR2: SGHNT, YYREEE (reference sequence). CDR3 protein: CASSLDRMNTEAFF. In nucleotides, the CDR3 is TGTGCCAGCAGCTTGGACAGGATGAACACTGAAGCTTTCTTT. Drawing the rest from reference TRBV5-4 and TRBJ1-1, the complete variable domain is ETGVTQSPTHLIKTRGQQVTLRCSSQSGHNTVSWYQQALGQGPQFIFQYYREEENGRGNFPPRFSGLQFPNYSSELNVNALELDDSALYLCASSLDRMNTEAFFGQGTRLTVV.

This clone was seen only once. The chain combines TRBV19 with TRBJ1-1; 7 bases map to TRBD1. The trim removed 5 bases at V and 0 bases at J, leaving 3 bases unmatched. Germline V lookup: CDR1 LNHDA, CDR2 SQIVND (reference sequence). This CDR3 region has 14 residues. This CDR3 is CASSRGQLNTEAFF. CDR3 DNA sequence: TGTGCCAGTAGTCGGGGACAGCTGAACACTGAAGCTTTCTTT.

This clone came up a few times. The CDR3 loop is CASRSGPNTEAFF. CDR3 sequence (DNA): TGCGCCAGTCGATCAGGGCCGAACACTGAAGCTTTCTTT. The chain uses TRBV10-1 and TRBJ1-1; perhaps TRBD1 as D (5 bases). Germline CDR1 reads WNHNN; CDR2 reads SYGVQD (reference sequence). This CDR3 region has 13 residues. The V gene lost 9 bases and the J gene lost 1 base, with 12 bases spanning the gap.

By proportion, this clone is medium-sized (0.01 to 0.1%). This chain uses TRBV3-1 (or the pseudogene TRBV3-2) with TRBJ1-2, with 7 bases matching TRBD1. This CDR3 region has 13 residues. The germline V gene encodes CDR1 LGHDT and CDR2 YNNKEL (reference sequence). V shed 0 bases, J shed 13 bases, and the junction held 8 bases outside the gene matches. CDR3 DNA sequence: TGTGCCAGCAGCCAAGAGATCCAGGGGGGCGGCACCTTC. Its translation is CASSQEIQGGGTF.

The chain couples TRBV4-1 to TRBJ1-2; D is perhaps TRBD1 (6 bases). Trimming removed 6 bases at V and 4 bases at J, with 12 bases between. This CDR3 contains 13 residues. Germline V lookup: CDR1 MGHRA, CDR2 YSYEKL. The CDR3 protein is CASSPKDSYGYTF. The CDR3 DNA is TGCGCCAGCAGTCCCAAGGACAGCTATGGCTACACCTTC.

This chain connects TRBV12-3 or TRBV12-4 to TRBJ2-5; maybe TRBD2 (5 bases). V was pared by 3 bases and J by 5 bases, with 10 bases between. The CDR3 sequence is 13 residues long. CDR3 amino acids: CASSLGRRETQYF. Here the CDR3 DNA reads TGTGCCAGCAGTTTGGGCAGGAGGGAGACCCAGTACTTC.

CDR3 residues: CASSFGTVRQETQYF. The CDR3 DNA follows: TGTGCCAGCAGCTTTGGGACAGTACGCCAAGAGACCCAGTACTTC. The chain recombines TRBV7-8 with TRBJ2-5; 7 bases map to TRBD1. Germline V gene sequence: CDR1 SGHVS, CDR2 FQNEAQ. The V gene end was trimmed by 3 bases and the J gene end by 1 base; junction bases not matched to a gene: 5. CDR3 size: 15 residues. The whole variable domain, filled in from reference TRBV7-8 and TRBJ2-5, reads GAGVSQSPRYKVAKRGQDVALRCDPISGHVSLFWYQQALGQGPEFLTYFQNEAQLDKSGLPSDRFFAERPEGSVSTLKIQRTQQEDSAVYLCASSFGTVRQETQYFGPGTRLLVL.

In this sample, this clone turned up once. V gene TRBV30 combines with J gene TRBJ1-5, with D possibly matching TRBD1 (6 bases). CDR3 length equals 15 residues. The germline V gene encodes CDR1 GTSNPN and CDR2 SVGIG (reference sequence). Trimming removed 3 bases at V and 1 base at J, with 13 bases between. The CDR3 sequence is CAWSPGHSSNQPQHF. Written as DNA, the CDR3 is TGTGCCTGGAGCCCGGGACACTCGAGCAATCAGCCCCAGCATTTT.

The rearrangement uses TRBV5-8 and TRBJ1-4, with D possibly TRBD1 on 6 matching bases. V gave up 1 base and J gave up 6 bases, with 13 bases separating them. This CDR3 contains 15 residues. Germline loops: CDR1 SGHTS, CDR2 YDEGEE. The CDR3 reads CASSLLQGGDEKLFF. CDR3 DNA: TGTGCCAGCAGCTTGCTACAGGGTGGGGATGAAAAACTGTTTTTT.

The chain carries TRBV6-1 and TRBJ2-1; D remains ambiguous. Germline CDR1 is MNHNS and CDR2 is SASEGT. This CDR3 is 15 amino acids long. Trimming took 3 bases from V and 2 from J, leaving 11 bases between them. This CDR3 reads CASSDKFTAYNEQFF. CDR3 in DNA: TGTGCCAGCAGTGATAAGTTCACTGCCTACAATGAGCAGTTCTTC.